This TCR beta chain was sequenced for a study of vaccination and CD4 T cells after COVID-19. About the study: Post-diagnosis, post-COVID samples were collected after a median approximately 100 days, ranging 35 to 161. Overlapping spike peptides served as the stimulus for the cells. These peptides came from SARS-CoV-2 and from the common cold coronaviruses HCoV-NL63, HCoV-OC43 and HCoV-229E.

With the Oncomine TCR Beta short-read assay, DNA from cultured CD4+ T cells was sequenced. Extraction of genomic DNA was performed on cultured CD4+ T cells. TCRdb itself ran the PCR reads through MiXCR, one entry per CDR3 protein. The table records 7,500 to 10,000 distinct CDR3 sequences, just under 35% of them present only once. Described treatment: approximately nine-day PBMC culture with coronavirus spike peptide pools or control peptides (ViraFEST assay). CD4+ T-cell collection from the unexposed donor predated the COVID-19 pandemic (2011-2018). Per-well cultures of 2 million to 2.5 million PBMCs received around 9.9 IU/ml IL-2 and about 10 ug/ml peptide pools. At days 3 and 7, half the medium was exchanged for fresh IL-2 medium. Sample share makes this clonotype medium-sized. Its antigen is not identified. This CDR3 contains 13 residues. The V end was cut by 2 bases, the J end by 4 bases, with 6 bases between. Germline lookup yields CDR1 SGHTA and CDR2 FQGNSA.

The rearrangement joins TRBV7-2 to TRBJ1-5; D not resolved. Sequenced material: CD4+ T cells from blood, cultured in vitro. The source is a human donor in good health. The CDR3 loop is CASSLIDNQPQHF. The CDR3 DNA is TGTGCCAGCAGCTTAATAGATAATCAGCCCCAGCATTTT.